This TCR beta chain was retrieved from a study of immune characteristics of hereditary and idiopathic chronic pancreatitis. For the study in its entirety: Local immune cells and TCRbeta repertoires in the pancreas were profiled in this study for hereditary and idiopathic chronic pancreatitis, with control organ donor pancreases used for comparison. In total, 5 control pancreases, seven or eight hereditary chronic pancreatitis pancreases and roughly six idiopathic chronic pancreatitis pancreases underwent TCRbeta sequencing. The gDNA-based approach was chosen because it involved minimal in vitro experimental manipulation of pancreas-infiltrating T cells.

Details on this clone: No cognate antigen has been identified for it. Nothing much larger sits one base from this clone, and base qualities are not available. Additional DNA sequences in this sample encode the identical CDR3.

The paper as a whole reports these results and caveats: Among about a dozen chronic pancreatitis patients, a positive correlation was found between numbers of productive TCR rearrangements and disease severity scores. Because patient tissue could be obtained only at the time of TPIAT, immune findings may have been influenced by differences in disease duration. Chronic pancreatitis caused by alcohol use was not included in the study. Compared with controls, both chronic pancreatitis groups had significantly higher TCRbeta repertoire diversity and lower clonality. Vbeta-Jbeta gene family usage, including TRBV10, TRBV19, TRBV23 and TRBV5, differed between hereditary and idiopathic chronic pancreatitis.

The method behind the library was the immunoSEQ multiplex PCR assay. From pancreatic genomic DNA, the TCRbeta CDR3 region along with adjacent sequences was amplified and then sequenced. The authors' pipeline ran thus. Productive clonality and productive rearrangement counts were measured along with repertoire diversity, which was expressed as a mean normalized Shannon-Wiener index. The nonparametric Mann-Whitney U test was used to compare repertoire metrics between the control and chronic pancreatitis groups. CDR3beta sequences with identical amino acid composition and length across subjects were defined as shared clonotypes. The clones in this table, taken by TCRdb from immuneACCESS, are in-frame only. Not every clone is retained; where verified, under half of the shortfall comes from an unresolved V gene, and the cause of the rest is unknown. That table furnishes V, J and clone size, whereas the DNA furnished D and trimming. Recorded for this sample are over 1,500 clones; 65% to 80% of them occurred a single time. Of the sample, approximately 16% falls within the top ten clones.

From its cysteine to its phenylalanine, the CDR3 spans 11 amino acids. CDR3 DNA is the only sequence kept; it has 33 bases, read in frame from the first base. Patients undergoing total pancreatectomy with islet autotransplantation (TPIAT) were the source of the chronic pancreatitis pancreas tissue. The chronic pancreatitis patients who were included had no known history of diabetes. For TCRbeta sequencing, genomic DNA was pulled straight from bulk pancreas tissue, skipping any T cell sorting. Pancreas tissues from patients and organ donors were collected consecutively at two US centers. Source material: pancreas tissue with hereditary chronic pancreatitis. This TCR was sampled from a human donor with chronic pancreatitis. The chain is made from TRBV21-1 and TRBJ2-5; the D call in the table, TRBD2, was not verified against the DNA. TRBV21-1 is noted as a pseudogene. The CDR3 is CASQREETQYF. Here is the DNA: TGCGCCAGCCAGCGGGAAGAGACCCAGTACTTC.